One TCR beta chain is described in this entry. The clone's antigen remains unknown. An end of the junction differs from the germline gene, which may be a read error. Including the terminal cysteine and phenylalanine, the CDR3 comprises 13 residues. Only the CDR3 portion is preserved as DNA: 39 bases, with reading frame beginning at the first base. The germline V gene (reference sequence) supplies CDR1 SGHNT and CDR2 YYREEE. The data originate from a study of blood T cell repertoires in COVID-19 (dated by TCRdb to 2019 to 2021). At the level of the whole study: Samples from collaborators originated in the United States, Italy and Spain and spanned both the acute and convalescent phases of COVID-19. The material from the prospective study consisted of cDNA or gDNA derived from T cells, B-cell-depleted T cells, or PBMCs. The dataset comprised deeply sampled blood TCRbeta repertoires from subjects exposed to, actively infected with, or recovered from COVID-19. The repertoires were made available in a free public database intended to serve as a resource for research on the immune response to SARS-CoV-2. The samples were drawn from two sources: the first 160 participants of the ongoing ImmuneRACE study, and 1,200 or so subjects contributed by 6 global collaborators. Nearly every sample came with metadata listing a de-identified subject ID, COVID-19 status, age in years and sex. Where available, HLA class I and class II types were taken from metadata supplied by the sample provider and were not determined by assay-based typing. What the research found in general, with its limitations: The quantity of clinical and demographic metadata differed by source and by participant and was supplied without curation.

Enrolling through a virtual design, the prospective study's participants ranged in age from roughly 18 to 90 years and lived across 24 United States geographic areas. In the prospective study, participants were assigned to cohorts based on the clinical history participants reported in a screening survey and a study questionnaire. A participant counted as exposed if, within 2 weeks of entering the study, that participant had been in contact with someone who had a PCR-confirmed or clinician-diagnosed COVID-19 case. Mobile phlebotomists in the prospective study collected whole blood, serum and a nasopharyngeal or oropharyngeal swab from every participant. Additional blood draws and questionnaires over an approximately 2-month period could optionally be provided by prospective study participants. Blood samples from the prospective study were shipped frozen or at room temperature prior to DNA extraction.

TCRbeta CDR3 regions were amplified from genomic DNA by means of the immunoSEQ Assay, a bias-controlled multiplex PCR. On the study's bioinformatics: Nucleated cell counts per sample were estimated from amplification of reference gene primers within the assay. To quantify the absolute abundance of each unique TCRbeta CDR3 rearrangement, sequence reads were collapsed and filtered. Productive Simpson clonality was computed per sample as the square root of Simpson's diversity index over productive rearrangements. This immuneACCESS table, as held by TCRdb, lists in-frame sequences with V and J called but not all clones. Of the missing ones, under half trace to an unresolved V gene in checked studies; the others have no known cause. The V and J calls and clone size are taken from that table; D and trimming were inferred from the DNA. Across this sample there are some 290,000 clones, with 85% to 95% seen only once. The top ten constitute 3% to 5% of the sample.

Recombination joined TRBV5-4 with TRBJ1-1, with a tentative D gene TRBD1 over 5 matching bases. The TCR originated in a woman between 25 and 40 years old who had been exposed to COVID-19. Sequenced sample: PBMCs or T cells enriched from blood (not recorded which). Here is the DNA: TGTGCCAGCAGTTTGGACACACACACTGAAGCTTTCTTT. The resulting protein is CASSLDTHTEAFF.